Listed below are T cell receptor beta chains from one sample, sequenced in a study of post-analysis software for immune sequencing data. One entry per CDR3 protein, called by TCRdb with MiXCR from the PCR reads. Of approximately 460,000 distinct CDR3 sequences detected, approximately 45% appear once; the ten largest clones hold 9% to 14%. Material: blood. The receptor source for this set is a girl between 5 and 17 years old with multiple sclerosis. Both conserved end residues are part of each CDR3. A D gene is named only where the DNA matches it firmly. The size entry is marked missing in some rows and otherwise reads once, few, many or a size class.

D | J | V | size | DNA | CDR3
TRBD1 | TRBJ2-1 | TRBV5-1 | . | TGCGCCAGCAGGCCCGGGACAGGGATTTACGAGCAGTTCTTC | CASRPGTGIYEQFF
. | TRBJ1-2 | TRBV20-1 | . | TGCAGTGCCCCGGCGGCGGATAACTATGGCTACACCTTC | CSAPAADNYGYTF
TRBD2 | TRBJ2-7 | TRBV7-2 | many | TGTGCCAGCAGCTTACCGACTAGCGGGAGTAACGAGCAGTACTTC | CASSLPTSGSNEQYF
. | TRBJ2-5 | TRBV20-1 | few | TGCAGTGCTAGAGACTGGTTACTAGCAACCCAGTACTTC | CSARDWLLATQYF
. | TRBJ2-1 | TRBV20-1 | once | TGCAGTGTCTCCTGGGGCGGGACTTACAATGAGCAGTTCTTC | CSVSWGGTYNEQFF
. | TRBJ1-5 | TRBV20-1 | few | TGCAGTGCTAGAGGTCCAAGCAATCAGCCCCAGCATTTT | CSARGPSNQPQHF
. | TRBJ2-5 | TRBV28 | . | TGTGCCAGCATTCTCGGGCGGGACCAAGAGACCCAGTACTTC | CASILGRDQETQYF
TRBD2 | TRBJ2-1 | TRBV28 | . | TGTGCCAGCAGTGGACCCCTAGCGGGAGGGGGAAATGAGCAGTTCTTC | CASSGPLAGGGNEQFF
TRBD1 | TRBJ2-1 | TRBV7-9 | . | TGTGCCAGCAGCCCAAGGGACAGGGGTAGAGTTGAGCAGTTCTTC | CASSPRDRGRVEQFF
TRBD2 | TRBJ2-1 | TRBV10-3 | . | TGTGCCATCAGTGAGTCGAGGGGCGCGGGAGACAATGAGCAGTTCTTC | CAISESRGAGDNEQFF